This is a list of T cell receptor beta chains from one sample in a study of long-term antiretroviral therapy in people with HIV. The assay was immunoSEQ multiplex PCR, and TCRdb's table has in-frame clones only and misses some. The sample yields tens of thousands of clones, over 75% seen once. This sample comprised unsorted PBMCs, obtained 0.3 years after starting antiretroviral therapy. The receptors stem from a middle-aged man with HIV. The CDR3 runs from the conserved cysteine through the conserved F or W. The order of the fields is clone size, J gene, D gene, V gene, CDR3 protein, CDR3 DNA. D genes are given only for firm matches. For some rows the clone size is stated as once, few or many, or as a class when expanded; others skip it.

. TRBJ1-2 TRBD1 TRBV27 CASALTGIYGYTF TGTGCCAGCGCGTTGACAGGGATCTATGGCTACACCTTC
. TRBJ1-1 . TRBV19 CASSNPGSGFTEAFF TGTGCCAGTAGTAACCCAGGGAGCGGATTCACTGAAGCTTTCTTT
. TRBJ1-5 TRBD1 TRBV2 CASSEALFDGQAYSNQPQHF TGTGCCAGCAGTGAAGCGCTGTTTGATGGACAGGCGTATAGCAATCAGCCCCAGCATTTT
. TRBJ1-1 TRBD1 TRBV11-2 CASSLLRGDAGGFF TGTGCCAGCAGCTTATTAAGGGGGGACGCAGGGGGTTTCTTT
. TRBJ2-1 . TRBV5-5 CASSLVGGRRVKFF TGTGCCAGCAGCTTGGTCGGGGGGCGCAGGGTTAAGTTCTTC
medium-sized TRBJ2-6 . TRBV9 CASTGAATGANVLTF TGTGCCAGCACCGGGGCTGCAACTGGGGCCAACGTCCTGACTTTC
. TRBJ2-7 TRBD2 TRBV18 CASSHPGGPPYEQYF TGTGCCAGCTCACACCCGGGAGGCCCTCCCTACGAGCAGTACTTC
few TRBJ1-2 TRBD1 TRBV28 CASSGTGPYGYTF TGTGCCAGCAGTGGGACAGGCCCTTATGGCTACACCTTC
. TRBJ1-1 . TRBV4-1 CASSQDGAGAANTEAFF TGCGCCAGCAGCCAAGACGGGGCAGGGGCGGCTAACACTGAAGCTTTCTTT
. TRBJ2-7 . TRBV7-2 CASSLVPGTPYEQYF TGTGCCAGCAGCTTAGTCCCGGGGACCCCCTACGAGCAGTACTTC
. TRBJ1-4 . TRBV7-2 CASSAVGAHNEKLFF TGTGCCAGCAGCGCCGTAGGTGCCCACAATGAAAAACTGTTTTTT
. TRBJ2-7 . TRBV11-2 CASSRAPHRVRDYEQYF TGTGCCAGCAGCCGAGCCCCTCACAGGGTGCGAGACTACGAGCAGTACTTC
. TRBJ2-5 TRBD1 TRBV9 CASSVAGTGQETQYF TGTGCCAGCAGCGTTGCCGGGACAGGCCAAGAGACCCAGTACTTC
. TRBJ2-7 . TRBV6-6 CASSPQGSYEQYF TGTGCCAGCAGTCCCCAGGGGTCCTACGAGCAGTACTTC
. TRBJ1-2 . TRBV2 CASSLEPWSANYGYTF TGTGCCAGCAGCCTCGAGCCCTGGAGTGCTAACTATGGCTACACCTTC
few TRBJ1-6 . TRBV5-4 CASSLPTDSSYNSPLHF TGTGCCAGCAGCTTGCCGACAGACAGCTCCTATAATTCACCCCTCCACTTT
. TRBJ1-5 . TRBV5-8 CASSWTGNQPQHF TGTGCCAGCAGCTGGACGGGTAATCAGCCCCAGCATTTT
. TRBJ2-1 . TRBV6-6 CASSYGGAFVVEQFF TGTGCCAGCAGTTACGGGGGTGCTTTCGTGGTTGAGCAGTTCTTC
. TRBJ1-2 . TRBV7-2 CASSLDRSFEGYTF TGTGCCAGCAGCTTGGACAGATCCTTCGAGGGCTACACCTTC
. TRBJ2-3 . TRBV10-3 CAISESTYGGLTDTQYF TGTGCCATCAGTGAGTCTACTTACGGGGGGCTAACAGATACGCAGTATTTT
. TRBJ2-7 TRBD2 TRBV5-4 CASSMGLAAYEQYF TGTGCCAGCAGCATGGGACTAGCGGCCTACGAGCAGTACTTC
. TRBJ1-2 TRBD1 TRBV7-9 CASSRTGQGGHYGYTF TGTGCCAGCAGCCGCACGGGACAGGGAGGACACTATGGCTACACCTTC
. TRBJ2-5 TRBD1 TRBV11-2 CASTRGTGEETQYF TGTGCCAGCACCAGGGGGACAGGGGAAGAGACCCAGTACTTC
. TRBJ2-3 TRBD1 TRBV7-3 CASSLGQGLTDTQYF TGTGCCAGCAGCCTGGGACAGGGACTCACAGATACGCAGTATTTT
few TRBJ2-7 TRBD2 TRBV7-6 CASSLSGTPKEQYF TGTGCCAGCAGCTTAAGCGGGACTCCCAAGGAGCAGTACTTC
. TRBJ1-4 . TRBV7-9 CASSEGGSDEKLFF TGTGCCAGCAGCGAGGGAGGGAGTGATGAAAAACTGTTTTTT
. TRBJ1-1 . TRBV28 CASSLRTEAFF TGTGCCAGCAGTTTACGGACTGAAGCTTTCTTT